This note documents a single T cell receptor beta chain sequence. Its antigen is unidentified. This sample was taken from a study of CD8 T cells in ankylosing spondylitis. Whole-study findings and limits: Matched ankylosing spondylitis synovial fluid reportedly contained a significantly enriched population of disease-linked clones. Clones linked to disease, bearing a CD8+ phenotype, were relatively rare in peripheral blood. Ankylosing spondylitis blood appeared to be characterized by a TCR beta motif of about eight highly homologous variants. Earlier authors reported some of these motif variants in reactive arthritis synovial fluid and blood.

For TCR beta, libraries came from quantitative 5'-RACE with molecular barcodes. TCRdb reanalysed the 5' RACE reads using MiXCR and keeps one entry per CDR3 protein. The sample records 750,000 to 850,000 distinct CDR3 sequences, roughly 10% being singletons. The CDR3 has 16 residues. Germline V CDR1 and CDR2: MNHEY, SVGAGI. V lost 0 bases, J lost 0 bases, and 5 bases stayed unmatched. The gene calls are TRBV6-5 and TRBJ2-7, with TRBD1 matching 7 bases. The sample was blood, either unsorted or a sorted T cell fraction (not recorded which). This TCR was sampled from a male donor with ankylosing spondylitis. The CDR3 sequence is CASSYSSGTDSYEQYF. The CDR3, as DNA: TGTGCCAGCAGTTACTCGAGTGGGACAGACTCCTACGAGCAGTACTTC.